These 20 T cell receptor beta chains were sequenced from one sample in a study of vaccination and CD4 T cells after COVID-19. As to treatment: roughly 10-day PBMC culture with coronavirus spike peptide pools or control peptides (ViraFEST assay). Gathering of the CD4+ T cells, from the unexposed donor, took place before the COVID-19 pandemic (2011-2018). Sequencing of DNA taken from cultured CD4+ T cells relied on the Oncomine TCR Beta short-read assay. Genomic DNA was taken out of cultured CD4+ T cells by extraction. TCRdb passed the PCR reads through MiXCR, listing each CDR3 protein once. The sample consists of about 9,700 distinct CDR3 sequences, about 35% of them appearing once. These receptors have no known antigen. The specimen sequenced was CD4+ T cells from blood, cultured in vitro. These receptors originate from a human donor in good health.

This chain uses TRBV30 with TRBJ2-5; D unresolved. V lost 5 bases and J lost 5, with 9 bases in between. The CDR3 has 11 residues. CDR1 GTSNPN and CDR2 SVGIG come from the germline V gene (reference sequence). In DNA, the CDR3 is TGTGCCTGGGGGTTGGGGGAGACCCAGTACTTC. Translation: CAWGLGETQYF. Full variable domain (outside the CDR3, taken from reference TRBV30 and TRBJ2-5): SQTIHQWPATLVQPVGSPLSLECTVEGTSNPNLYWYRQAAGRGLQLLFYSVGIGQISSEVPQNLSASRPQDRQFILSSKKLLLSDSGFYLCAWGLGETQYFGPGTRLLVL.

This clonotype was seen only a few times. This chain links TRBV28 with TRBJ1-5; D gene ambiguous. This CDR3 is 18 amino acids long. Germline lookup yields CDR1 MDHEN and CDR2 SYDVKM. V lost 3 bases and J lost 0, with 18 bases in between. The CDR3 protein is CASSLPLGEGHSNQPQHF. DNA of the CDR3: TGTGCCAGCAGTTTGCCCCTCGGGGAGGGCCATAGCAATCAGCCCCAGCATTTT.

The chain recombines TRBV7-6 with TRBJ2-5, with 15 positions matching TRBD2. CDR1 is SGHVS and CDR2 is FNYEAQ in the germline V gene. After removal of 4 bases from V and 0 bases from J, the junction contained 6 bases not matched to a gene. The CDR3 loop spans 18 amino acids. CDR3 sequence reads: CASSSGLAGGWYQETQYF. The CDR3 DNA is TGTGCCAGCAGCTCCGGACTAGCGGGAGGGTGGTACCAAGAGACCCAGTACTTC.

The genes are TRBV24-1 and TRBJ2-7, with 8 bases aligning to TRBD2. The CDR3 spans 14 residues. Germline values: CDR1 KGHDR, CDR2 SFDVKD. V lost 1 base to trimming and J lost 7 bases; unmatched junction nucleotides: 5. CDR3: CATSDFRAGGEQYF. CDR3 coding DNA: TGTGCCACCAGTGATTTCAGGGCGGGGGGAGAGCAGTACTTC.

This clonotype was seen a few times. The rearrangement uses TRBV10-3 and TRBJ1-1; D call uncertain. The CDR3 is made up of 14 amino acids. CDR1 is ENHRY, CDR2 SYGVKD, per germline. Between the trimmed V and J ends, which lost 6 bases and 1 base, there was a span of 12 bases. The CDR3 loop reads CAISHSSENTEAFF. The CDR3 nucleotides are TGTGCCATCAGCCATAGCTCAGAGAACACTGAAGCTTTCTTT.

In this sample, this clonotype turned up a few times. In nucleotides, the CDR3 is TGTGCCAGCAGCTCTGGACAGGGACAAGAGACCCAGTACTTC. This sequence encodes CASSSGQGQETQYF. The chain recombines TRBV7-3 with TRBJ2-5, with 8 bases lining up with TRBD1. The length of the CDR3 is 14 residues. Germline V gives CDR1 SGHTA, CDR2 FQGTGA. Losses at the gene ends were 4 bases for V and 2 bases for J; bases not matched to a gene: 3.

The genes are TRBV9 and TRBJ2-5, with D perhaps matching TRBD1 (6 bases). CDR1 is SGDLS and CDR2 is YYNGEE in the germline V gene. The CDR3 runs to 16 residues. V lost 2 bases and J 5 bases, leaving 19 bases between the germline ends. CDR3 in amino acids: CASSVQGQAFGETQYF. The CDR3 DNA follows: TGTGCCAGCAGCGTCCAGGGGCAGGCTTTCGGGGAGACCCAGTACTTC. The entire variable domain, with the rest obtained from reference TRBV9 and TRBJ2-5, is as follows: DSGVTQTPKHLITATGQRVTLRCSPRSGDLSVYWYQQSLDQGLQFLIQYYNGEERAKGNILERFSAQQFPDLHSELNLSSLELGDSALYFCASSVQGQAFGETQYFGPGTRLLVL.

This clonotype came up a few times. The rearrangement uses TRBV6-2 or TRBV6-3 and TRBJ2-7; D ambiguous. Germline CDR1 MNHEY, CDR2 SVGEGT. CDR3 length: 18 amino acids. V was cut by 0 bases and J by 0 bases, with 18 bases left in between. In DNA form, the CDR3 reads TGTGCCAGCAGTTACTCGTATCCAGCGCGGCGAGCCTCCTACGAGCAGTACTTC. This codes for CASSYSYPARRASYEQYF.

The chain is built from TRBV7-2 and TRBJ2-1; 9 bases are a match to TRBD2. Trimming cost V 5 bases and J 4 bases; bases outside gene matches: 6. The length of the CDR3 is 15 residues. Germline V gives CDR1 SGHTA, CDR2 FQGNSA. The CDR3 region has the DNA TGTGCCAGCAGCCAGAGCGGGGGGAGTTACAATGAGCAGTTCTTC. It codes for CASSQSGGSYNEQFF.

The chain carries TRBV7-2 and TRBJ1-5; no reliable D call. Germline CDR1 SGHTA, CDR2 FQGNSA. This CDR3 has 14 residues. The V gene lost 3 bases and the J gene lost 2 bases, with 8 bases spanning the gap. The CDR3 protein is CASSLREGNQPQHF. CDR3 DNA: TGTGCCAGCAGCTTGAGGGAGGGCAATCAGCCCCAGCATTTT.

This chain joins TRBV2 and TRBJ2-2, with a weak D call TRBD2 (5 bases). The V end was cut by 2 bases, the J end by 5 bases, with 15 bases between. The CDR3 totals 16 residues. CDR1 and CDR2 from the germline V gene are SNHLY and FYNNEI. The CDR3 coding sequence is TGTGCCAGCAGTGAACCCCTTGACCGGGGTACCGGGGAGCTGTTTTTT. Protein sequence: CASSEPLDRGTGELFF.

The V and J genes are TRBV5-1 and TRBJ2-5, with D maybe TRBD2 (6 bases). Germline loops: CDR1 SGHRS, CDR2 YFSETQ. This CDR3 comprises 14 residues. V gave up 2 bases and J gave up 5 bases, with 13 bases separating them. The CDR3 spells CASSFGGLLETQYF. CDR3 sequence (DNA): TGCGCCAGCAGCTTTGGAGGGCTTCTGGAGACCCAGTACTTC.

This chain joins TRBV28 and TRBJ2-7, with D unresolved. Trimming cost V 8 bases and J 1 base, with 12 bases left between them. This CDR3 has 13 amino acids. The V gene's germline CDR1 is MDHEN and CDR2 SYDVKM. The CDR3 nucleotides are TGTGCCAGCGATGGCGGCTTGTCCTACGAGCAGTACTTC. Translation gives CASDGGLSYEQYF.

The rearrangement links TRBV20-1 to TRBJ2-7; 11 bases agree with TRBD2. V lost 0 bases and J lost 3; bases outside the gene matches: 13. CDR1 is DFQATT and CDR2 is SNEGSKA in the germline V gene (reference sequence). The CDR3 loop spans 18 amino acids. The CDR3 region is CSARDLGTSGGSLYEQYF. For the CDR3, the DNA is TGCAGTGCTAGAGATCTAGGCACTAGCGGGGGATCACTCTACGAGCAGTACTTC.

This clonotype has only a few counts. The chain couples TRBV20-1 to TRBJ2-7; 8 bases map to TRBD2. V shed 3 bases, J shed 7 bases, and the junction held 14 bases outside the gene matches. CDR1 DFQATT and CDR2 SNEGSKA come from the germline V gene (reference sequence). The CDR3 loop spans 15 amino acids. The CDR3, as DNA: TGCAGTGCTAGCCGGCTAGCGGGTGGTGTTGGGGAGCAGTACTTC. This translates into CSASRLAGGVGEQYF.

The chain combines TRBV6-2 or TRBV6-3 with TRBJ1-5; D unclear. CDR3 length equals 15 residues. V was cut by 4 bases and J by 5 bases, with 15 bases left in between. Per the germline V gene, CDR1 is MNHEY and CDR2 is SVGEGT. In DNA, the CDR3 is TGTGCCAGCAGTTGGGGATCGACCTCGTATCAGCCCCAGCATTTT. Translating gives CASSWGSTSYQPQHF.

The rearrangement uses TRBV29-1 and TRBJ2-5; 8 bases map to TRBD1. J lost 5 bases, V lost 6 bases, and 14 bases had no gene match. CDR1 and CDR2 from the germline V gene are SQVTM and ANQGSEA. This CDR3 is built from 15 residues. Here the CDR3 reads CSVAGGQGLWETQYF. The DNA of the CDR3 is TGCAGCGTGGCTGGAGGACAGGGTTTATGGGAGACCCAGTACTTC.

The chain couples TRBV20-1 to TRBJ1-1; no definite D call. Trimming removed 5 bases from V and 3 bases from J, with 22 bases in between. The CDR3 loop spans 16 amino acids. CDR1 is DFQATT and CDR2 is SNEGSKA in the germline V gene (reference sequence). CDR3 DNA sequence: TGCAGTGCTCCACGTAGTGACCAGCCTCTGGACACTGAAGCTTTCTTT. Translated: CSAPRSDQPLDTEAFF.

The J gene is TRBJ2-2, the V gene TRBV6-2 or TRBV6-3; D is ambiguous. The CDR3 consists of 14 residues. Germline values: CDR1 MNHEY, CDR2 SVGEGT. Deletions cut 6 bases from V and 0 bases from J, with 8 bases between. CDR3 sequence reads: CASRTAANTGELFF. The DNA for the CDR3 is TGTGCCAGCAGGACCGCTGCGAACACCGGGGAGCTGTTTTTT.

This rearrangement joins TRBV29-1 to TRBJ2-2; 11 positions match TRBD1. Germline trimming cut 7 bases from V and 6 bases from J; bases unmatched to any gene: 7. The length of the CDR3 is 14 residues. Looked up from germline, CDR1 is SQVTM and CDR2 is ANQGSEA. CDR3 in amino acids: CSGKDRGRSGELFF. In DNA form, the CDR3 reads TGCAGCGGAAAGGACAGGGGGCGGTCCGGGGAGCTGTTTTTT.